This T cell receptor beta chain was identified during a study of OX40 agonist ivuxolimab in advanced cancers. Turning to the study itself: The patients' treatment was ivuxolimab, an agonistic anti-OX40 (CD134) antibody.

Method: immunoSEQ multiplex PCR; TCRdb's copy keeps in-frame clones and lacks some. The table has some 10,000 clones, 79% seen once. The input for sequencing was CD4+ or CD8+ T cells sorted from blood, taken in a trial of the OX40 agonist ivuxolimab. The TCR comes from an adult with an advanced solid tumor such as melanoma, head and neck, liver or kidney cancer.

The CDR3 bases are TGTGCCAGCAGCTTAGGATGGAATGAGCAGTTCTTC. This sequence encodes CASSLGWNEQFF. The chain employs TRBV11-3 and TRBJ2-1; D gene ambiguous. V lost 1 base, J lost 7 bases, and 5 bases lay in between. Germline CDR1 and CDR2: SGHNT and YENEEA. The CDR3 length is 12 residues.